The present T cell receptor beta chain was sequenced within a study of spatial heterogeneity in lung cancer (dated by TCRdb to the late 2010s). Study-wide context: Beta-chain transcripts were consistently detected in greater numbers than alpha-chain transcripts, which likely reflected higher beta-chain transcript abundance. In tumor regions, TCR transcript counts showed a strong correlation with a T cell transcriptional module score from matched bulk RNA-seq. In the raw uncorrected reads, each unique combination of TCR and UMI appeared on average more than ten times. Both alpha and beta chains were TCR-sequenced in around 230 tumor regions, approximately 67 matched nontumor lung samples and roughly 54 PBMC samples obtained at surgery. TCR alpha and beta repertoires were quantitatively compared across multiple tumor regions, matched nontumor lung and blood in non-small cell lung cancer. TCR repertoire features were related to nonsynonymous mutation counts determined by whole-exome sequencing of tumor tissue. The study at large found these results: Additional single-cell paired TCR alpha and beta sequencing was considered necessary to confirm, at a functional level, the hypothesis that regional TCRs recognize regional mutations. Estimated TCR-seq coverage of tumor T cells was only 7% to 8.5% for alpha chains and around 13% for beta chains. A correlation was observed between the number of expanded intratumoral alpha and beta TCRs and the tumor nonsynonymous mutation count. Counts of ubiquitous and regional expanded TCRs were found to correlate with counts of ubiquitous and regional nonsynonymous mutations, respectively.

V is shortened by 2 bases, J by 4 bases, and the region joining them spans 11 bases. The germline V gene gives CDR1 as MNHEY and CDR2 as SVGAGI. The CDR3, cysteine through phenylalanine, is 14 amino acids long. The kept DNA is CDR3 alone, 42 bases in frame from the first base. The time point label, read with the paper, signifies: sample taken at primary tumor resection. The donors were some 70 patients from the lung TRACERx cohort who had early-stage, untreated non-small cell lung cancer. Without any cell sorting, TCR sequencing was performed on whole RNA extracted either from tumor and nontumor lung tissue or from cryopreserved PBMC samples. A patient was chosen for TCR sequencing only when enough RNA was available from at least two tumor regions. Before selection, tumor and adjacent nontumor lung specimens were reviewed by a lung pathologist. Library preparation was by 5' RACE. Sequencing relied on a NextSeq 500. In the TCR library protocol, a unique molecular identifier was attached to each TCR cDNA molecule so that PCR and sequencing errors could be corrected. The authors' pipeline ran thus. TCR identification, UMI-based error correction and CDR3 extraction were all carried out with Decombinator tools. Expanded TCRs were defined as those above a frequency of 2 per 1,000, corresponding to the top 1% of the tumor frequency distribution. Expanded tumor TCRs statistically deemed absent (corrected P<0.05) from at least one tumor region were classed as regional, and all other expanded tumor TCRs were classed as ubiquitous. Renyi diversity was calculated using the R vegan package after each repertoire was subsampled 100 times to 5,000 TCRs. CDR3 similarity networks were built from amino acid triplet string-kernel similarity, with CDR3s being connected when pairwise similarity was above 0.82. TCRdb passed the public sequencing reads through fastp at Q25 and MiXCR, retaining productive beta sequences. Each entry is one CDR3 protein sequence, shown with its most common DNA and genes. The V and J calls were determined by TCRdb, not by the authors. The sample table holds 9,100 or so distinct CDR3 sequences, of which around half were seen once. Around 26% of the sample goes to the ten largest clones.

With regard to this clonotype: Its antigen is not yet known. Within one base of it there is no much larger clone, and no base qualities were kept.

The TCR sequence derives from a female donor with early-stage non-small cell lung cancer. This sample comprised lung tumor tissue, obtained at surgery. Here the chain combines TRBV6-5 and TRBJ1-1; the D gene is possibly TRBD1, with 5 bases matching. The sequenced DNA: TGTGCCAGCAGTTACGGGGGAAGCGGCACTGAAGCTTTCTTT. Its protein reads: CASSYGGSGTEAFF.